These T cell receptor beta chains were read from a single sample in a study of beta chain features in type 1 diabetes. The method was immunoSEQ multiplex PCR; TCRdb's version includes in-frame clones alone and lacks a portion of them. The top ten clones hold roughly 0.42% of a sample with 150,000 or so clones, about 50% of them seen once. Sequenced material: Tregs from blood. These receptors originate from a man aged 18-30 years in good health. CDR3s include the opening cysteine and the closing phenylalanine or tryptophan. The D gene is left open where the match is weak. Not every row has a clone size; where given, it reads once, few, many or a size class.

V	size	J	D	DNA	CDR3
TRBV28	few	TRBJ1-3	.	TGTGCCAGCAGTTTATGGAGGGGGAGAGCTGGAAACACCATATATTTT	CASSLWRGRAGNTIYF
TRBV18	.	TRBJ2-7	.	TGTGCCAGCTCACTCTCCGACAGGCGCGAGCAGTACTTC	CASSLSDRREQYF
TRBV2	few	TRBJ1-1	.	TGTGCCAGCAGTGGGGGGCGACGGACCGCCACTGAAGCTTTCTTT	CASSGGRRTATEAFF
TRBV4-2	.	TRBJ2-5	.	TGTGCCAGCAGCCAAAGTTCGGGGTTCCAAGAGACCCAGTACTTC	CASSQSSGFQETQYF
TRBV9	.	TRBJ2-1	.	TGTGCCAGCAGCGAGACAGGATCCTCCTACAATGAGCAGTTCTTC	CASSETGSSYNEQFF
TRBV5-1	.	TRBJ1-6	.	TGCGCCAGCAGCTTACAGGGTTCGCACCTCCACTTT	CASSLQGSHLHF
TRBV5-1	few	TRBJ2-7	.	TGCGCCAGCAGCTTGGAAGCGGGCACCTACGAGCAGTACTTC	CASSLEAGTYEQYF
TRBV7-6	.	TRBJ2-5	.	TGTGCCAGCAGCTCACAAGAGACCCAGTACTTC	CASSSQETQYF
TRBV30	.	TRBJ1-1	.	TGTGCCTGGAGTGTAGGGGCGGTGGGGTGGAACACTGAAGCTTTCTTT	CAWSVGAVGWNTEAFF
TRBV7-2	once	TRBJ2-1	TRBD1	TGTGCCAGCAGCTTAGACTCCGGGACAGGTATCGATGAGCAGTTCTTC	CASSLDSGTGIDEQFF
TRBV7-3	.	TRBJ2-2	TRBD2	TGTGCCAGCAGCTTAGAAAGCGGGAGGCCCGGGGAGCTGTTTTTT	CASSLESGRPGELFF
TRBV7-2	.	TRBJ2-4	TRBD2	TGTGCCAGCAGCACTGTTAGCGGGAGGGCTTACGGGGGGGACATTCAGTACTTC	CASSTVSGRAYGGDIQYF
TRBV7-2	.	TRBJ1-5	TRBD1	TGTGCCAGCAGCCCGAGCGGGACAGGGGCGAGGTATCAGCCCCAGCATTTT	CASSPSGTGARYQPQHF
TRBV7-2	.	TRBJ2-2	TRBD1	TGTGCCAGCAGCTTAGGACAGGGGATCACCGGGGAGCTGTTTTTT	CASSLGQGITGELFF
TRBV30	.	TRBJ1-6	.	TGTGCCTGGAGTGTACGGGGAAATTCACCCCTCCACTTT	CAWSVRGNSPLHF
TRBV6-5	.	TRBJ1-4	.	TGTGCCAGCAGTTACTCTCTAGGCAGGGTCCGGGAAAAACTGTTTTTT	CASSYSLGRVREKLFF
TRBV7-3	.	TRBJ1-1	.	TGCGCCAGCAGCCAGCGACTAGGGGCTCCTTCGGAAGCTTTCTTT	CASSQRLGAPSEAFF
TRBV7-3	few	TRBJ2-6	.	TGTGCCAGCAGTGACGGGGGCTCTGGGGCCAACGTCCTGACTTTC	CASSDGGSGANVLTF
TRBV4-3	few	TRBJ2-1	.	TGCGCCAGCAGCCAAGGTACTGGAGATGAGCAGTTCTTC	CASSQGTGDEQFF
TRBV6-6	.	TRBJ2-2	.	TGTGCCAGCAGTTACTTCCCTAGACTTGGAACCGGGGAGCTGTTTTTT	CASSYFPRLGTGELFF
TRBV7-8	few	TRBJ2-7	TRBD2	TGTGCCAGCAGCTTCCCACGGACTAGCGGGAGCTACGAGCAGTACTTC	CASSFPRTSGSYEQYF
TRBV19	.	TRBJ1-6	.	TGTGCCAGTAGAGAGGTGGGGGGTAATTCACCCCTCCACTTT	CASREVGGNSPLHF
TRBV5-1	.	TRBJ2-3	.	TGCGCCAGCAGCTCCCGCCGAGGGGGTCGGAGCACAGATACGCAGTATTTT	CASSSRRGGRSTDTQYF
TRBV7-6	.	TRBJ1-6	.	TGTGCCAGCAGCCCCGGTGGCGGAAGCTCCTATAATTCACCCCTCCACTTT	CASSPGGGSSYNSPLHF